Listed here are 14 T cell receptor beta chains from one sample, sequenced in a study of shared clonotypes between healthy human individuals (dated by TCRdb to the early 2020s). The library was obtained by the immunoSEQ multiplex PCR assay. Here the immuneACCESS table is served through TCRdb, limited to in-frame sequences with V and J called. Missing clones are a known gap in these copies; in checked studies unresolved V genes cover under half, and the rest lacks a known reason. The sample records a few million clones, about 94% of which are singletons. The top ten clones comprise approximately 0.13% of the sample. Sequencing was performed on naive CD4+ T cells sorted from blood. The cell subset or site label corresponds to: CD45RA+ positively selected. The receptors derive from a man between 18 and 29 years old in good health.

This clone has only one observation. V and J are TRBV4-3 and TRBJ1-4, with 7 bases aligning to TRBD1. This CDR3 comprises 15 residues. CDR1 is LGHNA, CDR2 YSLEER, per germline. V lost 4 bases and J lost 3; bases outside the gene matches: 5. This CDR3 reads CASSPQGKANEKLFF. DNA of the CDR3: TGCGCCAGCAGCCCACAGGGGAAAGCTAATGAAAAACTGTTTTTT.

CDR3 sequence reads: CASRPGLAFPNTGELFF. CDR3 nucleotide sequence: TGCGCCAGCAGACCGGGACTAGCGTTTCCGAACACCGGGGAGCTGTTTTTT. The chain couples TRBV4-3 to TRBJ2-2, with 10 bases that match TRBD2. The CDR3 totals 17 residues. Germline CDR1 and CDR2: LGHNA and YSLEER. V lost 6 bases to trimming and J lost 0 bases; unmatched junction nucleotides: 7.

This CDR3 is CASSEQGGELFF. DNA for the CDR3: TGTGCCAGCAGCGAACAGGGAGGGGAGCTGTTTTTT. The chain links TRBV5-6 to TRBJ2-2; tentative D call: TRBD1 (6 bases). There are 12 residues in the CDR3. Germline V gene lookup returns CDR1 SGHDT and CDR2 YYEEEE. V dropped 4 bases and J dropped 8 bases, with 9 bases sitting between them.

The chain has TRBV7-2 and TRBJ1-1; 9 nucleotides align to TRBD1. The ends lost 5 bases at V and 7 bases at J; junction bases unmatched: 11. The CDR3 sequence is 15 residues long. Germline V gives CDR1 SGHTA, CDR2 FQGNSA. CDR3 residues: CASSPPGGQGLEAFF. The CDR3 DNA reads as TGTGCCAGCAGCCCCCCAGGGGGACAGGGACTTGAAGCTTTCTTT.

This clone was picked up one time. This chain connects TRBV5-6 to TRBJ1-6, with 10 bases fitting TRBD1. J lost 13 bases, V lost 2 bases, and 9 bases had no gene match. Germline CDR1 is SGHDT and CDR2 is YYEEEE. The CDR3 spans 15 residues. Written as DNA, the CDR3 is TGTGCCAGCAGCTTACCCGGGACAGGGGAGTCCCCCCTCCACTTT. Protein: CASSLPGTGESPLHF.

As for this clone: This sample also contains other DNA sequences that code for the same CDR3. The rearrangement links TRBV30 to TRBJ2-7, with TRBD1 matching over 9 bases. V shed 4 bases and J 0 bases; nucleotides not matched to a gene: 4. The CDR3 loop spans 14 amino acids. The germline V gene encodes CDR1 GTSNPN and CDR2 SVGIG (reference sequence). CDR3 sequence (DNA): TGTGCCTGGAATCCGGGACAGGGCTCCTACGAGCAGTACTTC. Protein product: CAWNPGQGSYEQYF.

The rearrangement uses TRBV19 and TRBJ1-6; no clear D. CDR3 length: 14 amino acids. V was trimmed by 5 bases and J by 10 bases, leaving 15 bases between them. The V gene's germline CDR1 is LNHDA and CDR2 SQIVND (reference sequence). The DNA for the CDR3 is TGTGCCAGTAGTCTTCGGGAGCAGGCGTCACCCCTCCACTTT. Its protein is CASSLREQASPLHF.

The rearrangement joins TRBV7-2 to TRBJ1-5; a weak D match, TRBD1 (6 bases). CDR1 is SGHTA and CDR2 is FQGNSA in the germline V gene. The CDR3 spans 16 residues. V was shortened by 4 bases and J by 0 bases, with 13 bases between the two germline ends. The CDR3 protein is CASSSQGTFSNQPQHF. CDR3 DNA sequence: TGTGCCAGCAGCTCACAGGGCACATTTAGCAATCAGCCCCAGCATTTT.

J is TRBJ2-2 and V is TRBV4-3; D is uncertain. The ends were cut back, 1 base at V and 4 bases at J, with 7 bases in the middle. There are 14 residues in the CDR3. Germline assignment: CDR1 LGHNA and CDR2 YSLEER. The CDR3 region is CASSQATSTGELFF. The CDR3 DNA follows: TGCGCCAGCAGCCAAGCGACCAGCACCGGGGAGCTGTTTTTT.

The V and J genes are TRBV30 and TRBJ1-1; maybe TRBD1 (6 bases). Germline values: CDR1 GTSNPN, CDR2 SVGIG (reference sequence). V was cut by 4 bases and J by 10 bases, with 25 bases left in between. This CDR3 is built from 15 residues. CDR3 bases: TGTGCCTGGACTGGGGGGCCATTAAAAAAACGGACAGCTTTCTTT. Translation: CAWTGGPLKKRTAFF.

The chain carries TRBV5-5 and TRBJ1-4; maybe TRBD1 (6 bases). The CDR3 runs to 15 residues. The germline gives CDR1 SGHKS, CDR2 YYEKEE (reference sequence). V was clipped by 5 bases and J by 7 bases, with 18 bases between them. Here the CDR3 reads CASRGMKGEGEKLFF. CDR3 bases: TGTGCCAGCAGGGGAATGAAGGGGGAAGGTGAAAAACTGTTTTTT.

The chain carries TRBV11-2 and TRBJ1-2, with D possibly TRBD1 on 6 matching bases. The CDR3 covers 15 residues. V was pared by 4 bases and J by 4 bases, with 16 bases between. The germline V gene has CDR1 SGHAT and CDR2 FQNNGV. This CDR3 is CASSSPHRVSYGYTF. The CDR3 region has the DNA TGTGCCAGCAGCTCCCCTCACAGGGTCAGCTATGGCTACACCTTC.

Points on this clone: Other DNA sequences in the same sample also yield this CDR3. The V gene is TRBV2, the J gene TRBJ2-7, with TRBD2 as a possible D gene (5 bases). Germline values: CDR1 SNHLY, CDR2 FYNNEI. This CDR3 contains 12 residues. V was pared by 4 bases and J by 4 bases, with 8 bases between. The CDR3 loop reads CASSALAYEQYF. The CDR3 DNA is TGTGCCAGCAGTGCCTTAGCGTACGAGCAGTACTTC.

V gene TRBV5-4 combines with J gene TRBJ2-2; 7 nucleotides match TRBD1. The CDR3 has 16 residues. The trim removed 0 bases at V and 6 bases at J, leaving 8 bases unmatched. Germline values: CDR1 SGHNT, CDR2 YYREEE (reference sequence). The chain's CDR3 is CASSLASNRGPGELFF. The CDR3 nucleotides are TGTGCCAGCAGCTTGGCATCAAACAGGGGCCCCGGGGAGCTGTTTTTT.